Below, 23 T cell receptor beta chains from the same sample are listed, as sequenced in a study of blood T cells in healthy people across ages. Then a second PCR, running roughly 7 to 11 cycles, was carried out with a sample-barcoded 5' primer and a J-beta primer mix. TCRdb reanalysed the 5' RACE reads using MiXCR and keeps one entry per CDR3 protein. Here the sample spans 450,000 to 600,000 distinct CDR3 sequences, about 27% being singletons. This sample also belongs to another study, concerning T cells of mothers and their children.

Sequencing input: blood. All receptors come from a boy aged 2 to 9 in good health.

This clonotype occurred many times. The chain employs TRBV7-9 and TRBJ2-5, with a weak D call TRBD2 (6 bases). V was pared by 5 bases and J by 1 base, with 14 bases between. CDR1 is SEHNR and CDR2 is FQNEAQ in the germline V gene (reference sequence). CDR3 length: 15 amino acids. Here the CDR3 DNA reads TGTGCCAGCAGCCCCAGGACTAACCCCCAAGAGACCCAGTACTTC. Amino acid sequence: CASSPRTNPQETQYF.

V usage is TRBV6-5 and J usage is TRBJ2-5; TRBD1 is a possible D gene (6 bases). This CDR3 is built from 15 residues. V dropped 2 bases and J dropped 4 bases, with 14 bases sitting between them. The germline gives CDR1 MNHEY, CDR2 SVGAGI. CDR3 sequence reads: CASSYQNTGIETQYF. As DNA, the CDR3 is TGTGCCAGCAGTTACCAAAATACAGGGATAGAGACCCAGTACTTC.

The chain is built from TRBV29-1 and TRBJ2-5, with unresolved D. Per germline, CDR1 SQVTM and CDR2 ANQGSEA. This CDR3 comprises 11 residues. The V gene lost 4 bases and the J gene lost 5 bases, with 8 bases spanning the gap. The CDR3 DNA sequence: TGCAGCGTTGGAGCCAGGGAGACCCAGTACTTC. The encoded protein is CSVGARETQYF.

This clonotype came up many times. This chain connects TRBV5-5 to TRBJ2-1; TRBD2 matches 11 bases. The CDR3 length is 15 residues. Germline V gene sequence: CDR1 SGHKS, CDR2 YYEKEE (reference sequence). The V gene end was trimmed by 2 bases and the J gene end by 6 bases; junction bases not matched to a gene: 4. CDR3 region: CASSLLAGGPNEQFF. The CDR3 DNA reads TGTGCCAGCAGCTTATTAGCGGGGGGGCCCAATGAGCAGTTCTTC.

This clonotype was counted only a few times. This chain links TRBV29-1 with TRBJ2-1; D not certain. Germline CDR1 and CDR2: SQVTM and ANQGSEA. The CDR3 runs to 13 residues. The V end lost 5 bases, the J end lost 7 bases, and 15 bases lay between the germline ends. DNA of the CDR3: TGCAGCGTTAACCTGGTGGTGGGGAATGAGCAGTTCTTC. Translation gives CSVNLVVGNEQFF.

This clonotype was recorded a few times. This chain links TRBV6-1 with TRBJ2-5; D might be TRBD1 or TRBD2, each matching 5 bases. The length of the CDR3 is 14 residues. Trimming stripped 8 bases from V and 0 bases from J, with 13 bases between. In germline, CDR1 is MNHNS, CDR2 SASEGT. CDR3 DNA sequence: TGTGCCAGCTACAGGAGGTCCCACCAAGAGACCCAGTACTTC. As protein: CASYRRSHQETQYF.

The chain joins TRBV6-5 to TRBJ1-1; 8 nucleotides agree with TRBD1. Per germline, CDR1 MNHEY and CDR2 SVGAGI. The CDR3 covers 14 residues. The V and J ends lost 4 bases and 0 bases, in that order; junction bases with no gene match: 1. For the CDR3, the DNA is TGTGCCAGCAGTTGGACAGGGTTGAACACTGAAGCTTTCTTT. It yields the protein CASSWTGLNTEAFF.

The V gene is TRBV11-2, the J gene TRBJ2-4; 7 bases match TRBD2. Trimming at V came to 4 bases and at J to 0 bases, leaving 6 bases not matched to a gene. The V gene's germline CDR1 is SGHAT and CDR2 FQNNGV. The CDR3 sequence is 16 residues long. CDR3 sequence: CASSSGGVGAKNIQYF. The CDR3 bases are TGTGCCAGCAGCTCGGGGGGTGTTGGAGCCAAAAACATTCAGTACTTC.

This clonotype was recorded a few times. The chain combines TRBV6-5 with TRBJ2-5; TRBD2 aligns across 8 bases. The better agreement between TRBJ2-1 and the DNA end casts doubt on the J call. This CDR3 has 14 amino acids. Per germline, CDR1 MNHEY and CDR2 SVGAGI. In DNA form, the CDR3 reads TGTGCCAGCAAACCGGGACTAGAGTTCCGTGAGCAGTTCTTC. It specifies CASKPGLEFREQFF.

This sequence joins TRBV28 and TRBJ2-5; the D call may be TRBD1 or TRBD2 (7 bases each). The V end was cut by 6 bases, the J end by 4 bases, with 15 bases between. The CDR3 extends over 14 amino acids. Germline CDR1 reads MDHEN; CDR2 reads SYDVKM. CDR3 nucleotides: TGTGCCAGCAGGGAACAGGGGAGGGGAGAGACCCAGTACTTC. Amino acids: CASREQGRGETQYF.

This clonotype came up a few times. This sequence joins TRBV29-1 and TRBJ1-2; weak D call: TRBD1 (6 bases). This CDR3 has 12 residues. Trimming took off 7 bases at V and 8 bases at J, with 17 bases between the two ends. Germline CDR1 reads SQVTM; CDR2 reads ANQGSEA. CDR3 sequence: CSGGGRDRGYTF. DNA for the CDR3: TGCAGCGGAGGGGGACGGGATCGGGGCTACACCTTC.

This chain connects TRBV3-1 to TRBJ2-5; 12 positions agree with TRBD2. The CDR3 length is 18 residues. In germline, CDR1 is LGHDT, CDR2 YNNKEL (reference sequence). The trim removed 1 base at V and 2 bases at J, leaving 8 bases unmatched. The CDR3 protein is CASSQVTSGGPIQETQYF. DNA for the CDR3: TGTGCCAGCAGCCAAGTGACTAGCGGGGGCCCCATACAAGAGACCCAGTACTTC.

This rearrangement joins TRBV18 to TRBJ1-4; D is perhaps TRBD1 (6 bases). The ends were cut back, 3 bases at V and 8 bases at J, with 7 bases in the middle. Germline CDR1 KGHSH, CDR2 LQKENI. This CDR3 has 12 residues. CDR3 in DNA: TGTGCCAGCTCACCTCAGGGGGAAAAACTGTTTTTT. Its translation is CASSPQGEKLFF.

The rearrangement joins TRBV24-1 to TRBJ2-1, with 9 bases aligning to TRBD1. Germline trimming cut 7 bases from V and 7 bases from J; bases unmatched to any gene: 13. This CDR3 is built from 16 residues. CDR1 and CDR2 (germline): KGHDR, SFDVKD. CDR3 amino acids: CATRNRGQDPKNEQFF. CDR3 nucleotide sequence: TGTGCCACCAGGAACAGGGGGCAAGATCCTAAGAATGAGCAGTTCTTC.

This chain joins TRBV6-5 and TRBJ1-5; TRBD1 is a possible D gene (5 bases). Germline CDR1 is MNHEY and CDR2 is SVGAGI. This CDR3 contains 13 residues. The V gene lost 5 bases and the J gene lost 5 bases, with 10 bases spanning the gap. The CDR3 bases are TGTGCCAGCAGTACCGGGACTCATCAGCCCCAGCATTTT. This encodes CASSTGTHQPQHF.

CDR3 protein: CSANNGYRGVNTEAFF. CDR3 coding DNA: TGCAGTGCTAACAATGGGTACCGGGGGGTGAACACTGAAGCTTTCTTT. The genes are TRBV20-1 and TRBJ1-1, with a weak D call TRBD1 (5 bases). The germline V and J ends were trimmed by 4 bases and 0 bases, with 18 bases remaining between them. Germline values: CDR1 DFQATT, CDR2 SNEGSKA (reference sequence). This CDR3 is 16 amino acids long.

This clonotype showed up just a few times. The conserved phenylalanine or tryptophan is not found at the CDR3 terminus, so this likely reflects a read error. The V gene is TRBV2, the J gene TRBJ2-7; weak D call: TRBD2 (7 bases). The CDR3 covers 14 residues. Trimming pared 2 bases from V and 5 bases from J, leaving 13 bases between. Per the germline V gene, CDR1 is SNHLY and CDR2 is FYNNEI. CDR3 residues: CASSERTGRDEQYL. The CDR3 DNA sequence: TGTGCCAGCAGTGAACGAACAGGGAGGGACGAGCAGTACCTC.

This chain joins TRBV10-2 and TRBJ2-2; TRBD2 matches 11 bases. CDR1 and CDR2 (germline): WSHSY, SAAADI. CDR3 size: 16 residues. The V and J ends lost 5 bases and 8 bases, in that order; junction bases with no gene match: 10. CDR3 amino acids: CASSIVTSGVTGELFF. In DNA form, the CDR3 reads TGCGCCAGCAGTATTGTGACTAGCGGGGTGACTGGGGAGCTGTTTTTT.

This clonotype appeared a few times. The genes are TRBV7-2 and TRBJ1-1, with a tentative D call TRBD1 (6 bases). V lost 5 bases and J 4 bases, leaving 11 bases between the germline ends. The CDR3 runs 13 residues. Germline V gene data show CDR1 as SGHTA and CDR2 as FQGNSA. CDR3 DNA: TGTGCCAGCAGCCAGGGGCTTTCCACTGAAGCTTTCTTT. This translates into CASSQGLSTEAFF.

This clonotype has only a few counts. The chain employs TRBV20-1 and TRBJ2-5; 10 bases are shared with TRBD2. The V gene end was trimmed by 2 bases and the J gene end by 6 bases; junction bases not matched to a gene: 12. Germline CDR1 is DFQATT and CDR2 is SNEGSKA (reference sequence). CDR3 length equals 16 residues. DNA for the CDR3: TGCAGTGCTAGACCCCCGCAGGGTAGCGGGAGGCAGACCCAGTACTTC. This codes for CSARPPQGSGRQTQYF.

The table lists this clonotype with a few counts. The J gene is TRBJ2-7, the V gene TRBV16, with D possibly being TRBD1 (5 bases). CDR1 KGHSY and CDR2 FQNENV come from the germline V gene. V lost 1 base and J lost 4, with 14 bases in between. The CDR3 runs to 15 residues. The CDR3 loop reads CASSQFPREEYEQYF. In nucleotides, the CDR3 is TGTGCCAGCAGCCAATTCCCCAGGGAAGAATACGAGCAGTACTTC.

This chain connects TRBV11-2 to TRBJ1-4; no clear D. Germline assignment: CDR1 SGHAT and CDR2 FQNNGV. The CDR3 length is 12 residues. V lost 2 bases, J lost 8 bases, and 6 bases lay in between. The CDR3 here is CASSLTREKLFF. For the CDR3, the DNA is TGTGCCAGCAGCTTAACTAGGGAAAAACTGTTTTTT.

This clonotype was observed at least ten times. The V and J genes are TRBV29-1 and TRBJ1-2; 7 bases are a match to TRBD1. Looked up from germline, CDR1 is SQVTM and CDR2 is ANQGSEA. V shed 4 bases and J 4 bases; nucleotides not matched to a gene: 9. This CDR3 has 14 amino acids. The CDR3 nucleotides are TGCAGCGTTGCAGGCTGGACAGGAGGCTATGGCTACACCTTC. Its translation: CSVAGWTGGYGYTF.